These T cell receptor beta chains were read from a single sample in a study of blood T cell repertoires in COVID-19. Only in-frame clones appear in the TCRdb table, and some are missing; sequencing was by immunoSEQ multiplex PCR. The sample shows approximately 200,000 clones, 85% to 90% of them seen only once. Sequencing input: peripheral blood. The receptors were gathered from an older woman with acute or convalescent COVID-19. Each CDR3 is given with its conserved first and last residue. A D gene is named only where the DNA matches it firmly. Size tells how often a clone was seen (once, few, many) or the class of an expanded clone, and some rows leave it out.

. TRBJ2-1 TRBV28 TRBD2 CANPWTSAPYNEQFF TGTGCCAATCCTTGGACTAGCGCTCCTTACAATGAGCAGTTCTTC
. TRBJ1-2 TRBV5-6 TRBD1 CASSLTGGGYTF TGTGCCAGCAGCTTGACAGGGGGCGGCTACACCTTC
. TRBJ2-1 TRBV5-5 . CASSLSPYNEQFF TGTGCCAGCAGCTTGAGCCCGTACAATGAGCAGTTCTTC
once TRBJ2-3 TRBV2 TRBD2 CASSELRLAGARRDTQYF TGTGCCAGCAGTGAACTTCGGTTAGCGGGGGCCCGAAGGGATACGCAGTATTTT
. TRBJ2-7 TRBV6-5 . CASNSHTYEQYF TGTGCCAGCAACTCCCATACCTACGAGCAGTACTTC
. TRBJ2-7 TRBV28 . CASSLWQVTSYEQYF TGTGCCAGCAGTTTATGGCAGGTAACTTCCTACGAGCAGTACTTC
. TRBJ1-6 TRBV30 . CAWRGKGASPLHF TGTGCCTGGAGGGGGAAAGGGGCATCACCCCTCCACTTT
. TRBJ2-5 TRBV5-5 TRBD2 CASSLEGLAGGMETQYF TGTGCCAGCAGCTTGGAGGGGCTAGCGGGGGGTATGGAGACCCAGTACTTC
many TRBJ2-5 TRBV9 . CASSVAREETQYF TGTGCCAGCAGCGTCGCCAGGGAAGAGACCCAGTACTTC
. TRBJ1-1 TRBV19 . CASSIRGMNTEAFF TGTGCCAGTAGTATTAGGGGAATGAACACTGAAGCTTTCTTT
. TRBJ2-5 TRBV27 TRBD1 CASMQQGYRETQYF TGTGCCAGCATGCAACAGGGGTACAGAGAGACCCAGTACTTC
. TRBJ1-2 TRBV19 . CASTGGQGYGYTF TGTGCCAGCACGGGGGGGCAGGGCTATGGCTACACCTTC
. TRBJ2-5 TRBV10-3 . CAISDRGETQYF TGTGCCATCAGTGACAGGGGAGAGACCCAGTACTTC
few TRBJ1-6 TRBV12-5 . CASTEGRSPLHF TGTGCTAGTACAGAAGGCCGTTCACCCCTCCACTTT
many TRBJ2-2 TRBV29-1 . CSVAQGPNTGELFF TGCAGCGTTGCACAGGGCCCGAACACCGGGGAGCTGTTTTTT
. TRBJ2-5 TRBV23-1 . CASSWRTRETQYF TGCGCCAGCAGCTGGAGGACGAGGGAGACCCAGTACTTC
. TRBJ1-5 TRBV19 . CASSGGGYQPQHF TGTGCCAGTAGCGGTGGGGGGTACCAGCCCCAGCATTTT
. TRBJ2-5 TRBV6-5 TRBD2 CASSYSSGRETQYF TGTGCCAGCAGTTACTCGAGCGGGAGGGAGACCCAGTACTTC
few TRBJ2-7 TRBV27 TRBD1 CASSMTGTGQYEQYF TGTGCCAGCAGTATGACCGGGACAGGGCAATACGAGCAGTACTTC
. TRBJ2-3 TRBV5-1 TRBD1 CASSLDRGADTQYF TGCGCCAGCAGCTTGGACAGGGGTGCAGATACGCAGTATTTT
. TRBJ2-2 TRBV19 . CASSSGTRTGELFF TGTGCCAGTAGTAGCGGTACTAGAACCGGGGAGCTGTTTTTT
. TRBJ2-2 TRBV19 . CASSTHAIANTGELFF TGTGCCAGTTCTACTCACGCGATCGCGAACACCGGGGAGCTGTTTTTT
. TRBJ2-2 TRBV27 . CASSSGANTGELFF TGTGCCAGCAGTTCAGGGGCAAACACCGGGGAGCTGTTTTTT
. TRBJ1-2 TRBV4-2 . CASSQEGQGGGYTF TGTGCCAGCAGCCAAGAAGGGCAGGGCGGTGGCTACACCTTC
. TRBJ2-7 TRBV4-2 TRBD1 CASSQSTGAPISYEQYF TGTGCCAGCAGCCAATCCACAGGGGCGCCTATCTCCTACGAGCAGTACTTC